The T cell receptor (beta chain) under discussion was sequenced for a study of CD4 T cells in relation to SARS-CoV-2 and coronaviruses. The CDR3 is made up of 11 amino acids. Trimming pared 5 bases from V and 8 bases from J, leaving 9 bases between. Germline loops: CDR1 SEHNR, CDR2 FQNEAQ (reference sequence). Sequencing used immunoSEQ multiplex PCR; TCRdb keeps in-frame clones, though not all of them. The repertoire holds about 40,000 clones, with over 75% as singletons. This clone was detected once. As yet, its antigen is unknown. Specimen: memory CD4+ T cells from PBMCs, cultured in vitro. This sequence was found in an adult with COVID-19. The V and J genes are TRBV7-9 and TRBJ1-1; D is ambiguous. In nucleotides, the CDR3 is TGTGCCAGCAGCCCCCAAGAGGAAGCTTTCTTT. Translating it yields CASSPQEEAFF. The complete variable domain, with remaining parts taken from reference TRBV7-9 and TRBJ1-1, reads DTGVSQNPRHKITKRGQNVTFRCDPISEHNRLYWYRQTLGQGPEFLTYFQNEAQLEKSRLLSDRFSAERPKGSFSTLEIQRTEQGDSAMYLCASSPQEEAFFGQGTRLTVV.